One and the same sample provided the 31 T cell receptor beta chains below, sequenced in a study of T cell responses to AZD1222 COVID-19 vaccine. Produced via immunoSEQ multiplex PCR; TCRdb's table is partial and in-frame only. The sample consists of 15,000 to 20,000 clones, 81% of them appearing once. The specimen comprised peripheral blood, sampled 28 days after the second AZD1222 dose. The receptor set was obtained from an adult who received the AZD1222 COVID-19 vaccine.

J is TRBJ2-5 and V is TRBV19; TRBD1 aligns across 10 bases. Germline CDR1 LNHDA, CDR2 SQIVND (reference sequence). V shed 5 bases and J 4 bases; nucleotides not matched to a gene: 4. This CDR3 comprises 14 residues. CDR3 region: CASSPRDRGETQYF. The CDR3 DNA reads TGTGCCAGTAGTCCCCGGGACAGGGGAGAGACCCAGTACTTC.

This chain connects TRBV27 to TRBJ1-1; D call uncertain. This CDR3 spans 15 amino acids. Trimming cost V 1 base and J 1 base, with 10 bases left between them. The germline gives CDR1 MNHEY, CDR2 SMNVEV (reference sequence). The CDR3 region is CASSLWAGGNTEAFF. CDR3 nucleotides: TGTGCCAGCAGTTTATGGGCAGGTGGGAACACTGAAGCTTTCTTT.

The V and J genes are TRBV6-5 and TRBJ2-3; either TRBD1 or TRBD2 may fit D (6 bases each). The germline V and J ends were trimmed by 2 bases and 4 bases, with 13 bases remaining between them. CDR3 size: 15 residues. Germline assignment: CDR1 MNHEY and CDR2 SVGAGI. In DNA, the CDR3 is TGTGCCAGCAGTTACAAACAGGGAGGTGCAGATACGCAGTATTTT. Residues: CASSYKQGGADTQYF.

The CDR3 nucleotides are TGTGCCAGCAGTTTTGAAGGGAGGCATAGCGATGAGCAGTTCTTC. Translating it yields CASSFEGRHSDEQFF. This chain joins TRBV6-2 or TRBV6-3 and TRBJ2-1, with D possibly matching TRBD2 (6 bases). The CDR3 runs 15 residues. The V end lost 4 bases, the J end lost 8 bases, and 18 bases lay between the germline ends. CDR1 is MNHEY, CDR2 SVGEGT, per germline.

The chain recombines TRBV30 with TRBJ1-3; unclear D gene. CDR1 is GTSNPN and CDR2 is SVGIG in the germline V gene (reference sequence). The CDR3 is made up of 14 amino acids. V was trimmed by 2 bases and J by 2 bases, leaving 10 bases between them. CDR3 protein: CAWSLTFTGNTIYF. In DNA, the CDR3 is TGTGCCTGGAGTTTGACTTTCACTGGAAACACCATATATTTT.

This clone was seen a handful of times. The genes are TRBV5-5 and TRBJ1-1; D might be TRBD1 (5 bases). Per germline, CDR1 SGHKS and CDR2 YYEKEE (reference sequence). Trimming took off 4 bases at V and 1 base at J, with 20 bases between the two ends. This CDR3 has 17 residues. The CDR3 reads CASSGRHSTGENTEAFF. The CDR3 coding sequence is TGTGCCAGCAGCGGGAGACACAGCACGGGGGAGAACACTGAAGCTTTCTTT.

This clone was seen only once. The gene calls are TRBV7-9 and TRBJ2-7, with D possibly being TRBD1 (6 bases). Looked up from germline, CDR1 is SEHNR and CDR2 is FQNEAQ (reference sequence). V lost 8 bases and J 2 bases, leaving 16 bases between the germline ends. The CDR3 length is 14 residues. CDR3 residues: CASAPGTSAYEQYF. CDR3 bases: TGTGCCAGCGCCCCCGGGACATCAGCCTACGAGCAGTACTTC.

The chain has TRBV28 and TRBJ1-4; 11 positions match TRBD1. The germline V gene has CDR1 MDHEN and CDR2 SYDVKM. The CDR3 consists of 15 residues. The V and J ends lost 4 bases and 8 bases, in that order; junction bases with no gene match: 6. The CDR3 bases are TGTGCCAGCAGTTCCCGGGACAGGGGGGAAGAAAAACTGTTTTTT. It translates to CASSSRDRGEEKLFF.

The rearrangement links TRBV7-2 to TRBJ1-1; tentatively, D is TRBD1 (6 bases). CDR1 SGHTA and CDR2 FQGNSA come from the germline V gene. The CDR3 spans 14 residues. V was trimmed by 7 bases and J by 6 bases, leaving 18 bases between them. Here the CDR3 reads CASNRGRGASEAFF. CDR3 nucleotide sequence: TGTGCCAGCAATCGGGGCAGGGGAGCGTCTGAAGCTTTCTTT.

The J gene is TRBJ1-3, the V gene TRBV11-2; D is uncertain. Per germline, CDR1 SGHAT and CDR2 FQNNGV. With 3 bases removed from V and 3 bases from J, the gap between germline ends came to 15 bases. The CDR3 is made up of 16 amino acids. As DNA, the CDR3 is TGTGCCAGCAGCTTTCTTAATCTCCCCGTTGGAAACACCATATATTTT. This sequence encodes CASSFLNLPVGNTIYF.

The CDR3 loop reads CASSQDPQGKAFF. The DNA of the CDR3 is TGTGCCAGCAGCCAAGATCCCCAGGGGAAAGCTTTCTTT. V is TRBV14 and J is TRBJ1-1, with D tentatively TRBD1 (6 bases). In germline, CDR1 is SGHDN, CDR2 FVKESK. This CDR3 comprises 13 residues. V was clipped by 0 bases and J by 9 bases, with 11 bases between them.

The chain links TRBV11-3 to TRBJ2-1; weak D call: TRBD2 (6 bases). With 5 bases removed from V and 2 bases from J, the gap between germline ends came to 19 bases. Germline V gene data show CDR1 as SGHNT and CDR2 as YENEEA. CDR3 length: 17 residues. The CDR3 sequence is CASSLVPTSRPYNEQFF. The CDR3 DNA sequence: TGTGCCAGCAGCCTAGTGCCCACTAGCCGACCCTACAATGAGCAGTTCTTC. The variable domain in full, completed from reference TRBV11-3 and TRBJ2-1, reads EAGVVQSPRYKIIEKKQPVAFWCNPISGHNTLYWYLQNLGQGPELLIRYENEEAVDDSQLPKDRFSAERLKGVDSTLKIQPAELGDSAVYLCASSLVPTSRPYNEQFFGPGTRLTVL.

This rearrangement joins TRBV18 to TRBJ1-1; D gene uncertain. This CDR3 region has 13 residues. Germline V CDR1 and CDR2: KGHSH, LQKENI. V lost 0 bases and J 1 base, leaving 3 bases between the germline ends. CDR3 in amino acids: CASSPPENTEAFF. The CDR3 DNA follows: TGTGCCAGCTCACCACCTGAGAACACTGAAGCTTTCTTT.

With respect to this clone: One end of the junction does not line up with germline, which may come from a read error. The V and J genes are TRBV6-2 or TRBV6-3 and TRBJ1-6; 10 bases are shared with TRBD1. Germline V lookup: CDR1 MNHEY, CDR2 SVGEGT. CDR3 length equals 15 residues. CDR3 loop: CASSRQGADKSPLHF. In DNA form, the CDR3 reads TGTGCCAGCAGCAGACAGGGGGCTGATAAATCACCCCTCCACTTT.

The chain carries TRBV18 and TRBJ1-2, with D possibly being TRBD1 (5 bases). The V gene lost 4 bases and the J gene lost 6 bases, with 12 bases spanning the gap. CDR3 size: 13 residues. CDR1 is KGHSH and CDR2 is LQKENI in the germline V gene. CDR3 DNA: TGTGCCAGCTCACGGGACTATGTCGATGGCTACACCTTC. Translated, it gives CASSRDYVDGYTF.

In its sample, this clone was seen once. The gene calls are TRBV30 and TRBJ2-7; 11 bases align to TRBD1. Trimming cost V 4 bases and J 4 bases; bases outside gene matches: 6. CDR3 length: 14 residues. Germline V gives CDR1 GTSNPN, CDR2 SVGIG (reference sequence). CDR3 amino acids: CAWNPGTGGYEQYF. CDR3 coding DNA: TGTGCCTGGAACCCCGGGACAGGGGGTTACGAGCAGTACTTC.

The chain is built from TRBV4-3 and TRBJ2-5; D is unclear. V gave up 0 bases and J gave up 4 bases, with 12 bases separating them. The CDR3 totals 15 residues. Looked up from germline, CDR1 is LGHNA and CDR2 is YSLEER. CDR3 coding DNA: TGCGCCAGCAGCCAAGATCCAACCCCGGGAGAGACCCAGTACTTC. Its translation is CASSQDPTPGETQYF.

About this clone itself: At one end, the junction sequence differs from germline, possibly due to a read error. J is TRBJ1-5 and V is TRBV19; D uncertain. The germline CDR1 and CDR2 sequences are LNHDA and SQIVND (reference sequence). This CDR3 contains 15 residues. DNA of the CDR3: TGTGCCAGTAGTCCCCAGACGGCCGGGTCTCAGGCCCAGCATTTT. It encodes CASSPQTAGSQAQHF.

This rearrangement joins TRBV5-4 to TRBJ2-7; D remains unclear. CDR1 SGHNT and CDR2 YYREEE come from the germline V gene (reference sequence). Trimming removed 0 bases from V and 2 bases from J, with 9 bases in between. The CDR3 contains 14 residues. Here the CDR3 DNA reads TGTGCCAGCAGCTTGGCTACCGACGCCTACGAGCAGTACTTC. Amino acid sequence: CASSLATDAYEQYF.

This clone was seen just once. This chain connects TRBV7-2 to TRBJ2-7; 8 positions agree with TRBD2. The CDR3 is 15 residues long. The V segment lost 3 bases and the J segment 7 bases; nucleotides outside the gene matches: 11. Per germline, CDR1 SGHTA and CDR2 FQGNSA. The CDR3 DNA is TGTGCCAGCAGCTTTATCAGCGGGAGTTCTTATGAGCAGTACTTC. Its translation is CASSFISGSSYEQYF.

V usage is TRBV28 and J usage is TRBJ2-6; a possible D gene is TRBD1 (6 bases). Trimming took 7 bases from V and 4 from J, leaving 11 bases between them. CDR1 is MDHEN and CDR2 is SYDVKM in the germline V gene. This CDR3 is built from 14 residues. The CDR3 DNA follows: TGTGCCAGCACCGACAGGCGAGGGGCCAACGTCCTGACTTTC. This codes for CASTDRRGANVLTF.

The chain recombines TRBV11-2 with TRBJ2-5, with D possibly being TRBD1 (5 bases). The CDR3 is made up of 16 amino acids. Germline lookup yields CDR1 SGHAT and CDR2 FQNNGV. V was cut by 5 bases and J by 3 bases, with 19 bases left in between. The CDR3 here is CASSHSFRVVEETQYF. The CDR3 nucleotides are TGTGCCAGCAGCCACTCCTTCAGGGTGGTGGAAGAGACCCAGTACTTC.

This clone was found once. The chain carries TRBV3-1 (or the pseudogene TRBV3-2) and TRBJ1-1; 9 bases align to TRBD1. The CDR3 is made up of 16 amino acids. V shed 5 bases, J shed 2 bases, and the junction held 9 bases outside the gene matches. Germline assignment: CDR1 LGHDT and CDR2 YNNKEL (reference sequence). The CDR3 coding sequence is TGTGCCAGCAGCTCAACAGGGGGCCGCGAAAACACTGAAGCTTTCTTT. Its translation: CASSSTGGRENTEAFF.

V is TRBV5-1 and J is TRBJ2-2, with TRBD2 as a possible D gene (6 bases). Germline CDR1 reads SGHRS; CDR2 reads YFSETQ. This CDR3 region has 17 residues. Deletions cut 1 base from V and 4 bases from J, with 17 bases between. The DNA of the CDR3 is TGCGCCAGCAGCTTGTTCCGGGAGAGTAGCGGCACCGGGGAGCTGTTTTTT. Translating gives CASSLFRESSGTGELFF.

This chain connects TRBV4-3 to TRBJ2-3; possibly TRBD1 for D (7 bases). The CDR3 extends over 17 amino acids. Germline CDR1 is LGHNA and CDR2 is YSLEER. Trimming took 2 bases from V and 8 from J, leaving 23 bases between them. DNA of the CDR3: TGCGCCAGCAGCCAACTCTCGGGGACTCAGGGGGGAGGTACGCAGTATTTT. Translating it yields CASSQLSGTQGGGTQYF.

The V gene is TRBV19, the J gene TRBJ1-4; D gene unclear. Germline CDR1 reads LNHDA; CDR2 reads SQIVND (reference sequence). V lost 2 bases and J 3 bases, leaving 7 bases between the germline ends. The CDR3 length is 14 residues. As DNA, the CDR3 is TGTGCCAGTAGTATACGGAGTTCTAATGAAAAACTGTTTTTT. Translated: CASSIRSSNEKLFF.

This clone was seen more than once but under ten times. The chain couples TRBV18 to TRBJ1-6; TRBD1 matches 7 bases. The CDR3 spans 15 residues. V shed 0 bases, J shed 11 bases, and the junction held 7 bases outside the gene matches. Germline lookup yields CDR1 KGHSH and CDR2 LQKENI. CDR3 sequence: CASSPPGDRVAPLHF. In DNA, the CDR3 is TGTGCCAGCTCACCACCAGGAGACAGGGTGGCACCCCTCCACTTT.

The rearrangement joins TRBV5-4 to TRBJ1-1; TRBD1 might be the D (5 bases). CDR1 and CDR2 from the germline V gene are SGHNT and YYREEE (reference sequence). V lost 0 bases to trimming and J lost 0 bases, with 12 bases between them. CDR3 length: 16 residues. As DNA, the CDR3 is TGTGCCAGCAGCTTGGGGTCCGGGACGGTGAACACTGAAGCTTTCTTT. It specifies CASSLGSGTVNTEAFF.

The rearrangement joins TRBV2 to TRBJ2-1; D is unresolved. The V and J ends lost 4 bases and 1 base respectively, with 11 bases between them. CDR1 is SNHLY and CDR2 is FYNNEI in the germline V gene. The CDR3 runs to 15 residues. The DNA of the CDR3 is TGTGCCAGCAGTGGCCGCCCTGGATCCTACAATGAGCAGTTCTTC. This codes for CASSGRPGSYNEQFF. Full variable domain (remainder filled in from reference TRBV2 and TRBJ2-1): EPEVTQTPSHQVTQMGQEVILRCVPISNHLYFYWYRQILGQKVEFLVSFYNNEISEKSEIFDDQFSVERPDGSNFTLKIRSTKLEDSAMYFCASSGRPGSYNEQFFGPGTRLTVL.

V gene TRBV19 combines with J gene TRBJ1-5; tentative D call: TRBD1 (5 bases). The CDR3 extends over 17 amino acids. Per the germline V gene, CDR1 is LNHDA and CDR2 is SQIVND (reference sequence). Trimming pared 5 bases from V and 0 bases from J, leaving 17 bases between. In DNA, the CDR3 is TGTGCCAGTAGTGATGAAGACAGTAGATATAGCAATCAGCCCCAGCATTTT. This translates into CASSDEDSRYSNQPQHF.

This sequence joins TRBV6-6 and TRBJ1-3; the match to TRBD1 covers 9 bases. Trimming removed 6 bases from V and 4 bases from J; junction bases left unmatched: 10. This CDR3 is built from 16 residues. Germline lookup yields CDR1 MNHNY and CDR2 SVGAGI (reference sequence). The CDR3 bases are TGTGCCAGCAGACCGCCGGGACAGGGCCCGGGAAACACCATATATTTT. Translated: CASRPPGQGPGNTIYF.